What follows describes a single TCR beta chain. The sample comes from a study of cytomegalovirus exposure and HLA in healthy donors. Across the whole study: Both the 120 validation repertoires and the approximately 620 first-cohort repertoires used the same platform, as reported by a later analysis.

Assay used: immunoSEQ multiplex PCR; TCRdb lists only in-frame clones, some missing. The sample yields tens of thousands of clones, about 90% seen once. CDR1 is LGHNA and CDR2 is YSLEER in the germline V gene. The ends lost 3 bases at V and 2 bases at J; junction bases unmatched: 10. The CDR3 length is 18 residues. The sequence came from a man younger than 35 in good health and CMV-seronegative. The chain links TRBV4-3 to TRBJ2-1; 10 bases align to TRBD2. Material: PBMCs. The CDR3 region is CASSQAPHLAGAYNEQFF. In nucleotides, the CDR3 is TGCGCCAGCAGCCAGGCACCCCACCTAGCGGGAGCCTACAATGAGCAGTTCTTC.